The T cell receptor beta chain under discussion was sequenced for a study of post-analysis software for immune sequencing data. The wider study: Progressive-relapsing, secondary progressive and relapsing-remitting multiple sclerosis were among the disease courses included.

This clonotype was counted between two and nine times. What it binds is unknown. Every TCR beta cDNA library bore unique molecular identifiers. Researchers reported roughly 0.5 million cDNA molecules coming from around 1 to 9.1 million T cells. TCRdb called the PCR reads again in MiXCR, with one record for every CDR3 protein. In the table there are about 540,000 distinct CDR3 sequences, approximately 34% of which are singletons. V was pared by 3 bases and J by 6 bases, with 7 bases of the junction left unmatched. The CDR3 extends over 13 amino acids. Germline lookup yields CDR1 DFQATT and CDR2 SNEGSKA (reference sequence). Study-wide points: Same-batch preparations were strongly co-clustered by F measure. When patients were compared with controls, about 5 TRBV segments were more frequent, TRBV5-6, TRBV5-1 and TRBV20-1 among them.

The V gene is TRBV20-1, the J gene TRBJ1-2; 7 bases fit TRBD1. The specimen was blood. The receptor was isolated from a girl younger than 18 with multiple sclerosis. CDR3 residues: CSASYNRGNGYTF. CDR3 nucleotides: TGCAGTGCTAGCTACAACAGGGGAAATGGCTACACCTTC.